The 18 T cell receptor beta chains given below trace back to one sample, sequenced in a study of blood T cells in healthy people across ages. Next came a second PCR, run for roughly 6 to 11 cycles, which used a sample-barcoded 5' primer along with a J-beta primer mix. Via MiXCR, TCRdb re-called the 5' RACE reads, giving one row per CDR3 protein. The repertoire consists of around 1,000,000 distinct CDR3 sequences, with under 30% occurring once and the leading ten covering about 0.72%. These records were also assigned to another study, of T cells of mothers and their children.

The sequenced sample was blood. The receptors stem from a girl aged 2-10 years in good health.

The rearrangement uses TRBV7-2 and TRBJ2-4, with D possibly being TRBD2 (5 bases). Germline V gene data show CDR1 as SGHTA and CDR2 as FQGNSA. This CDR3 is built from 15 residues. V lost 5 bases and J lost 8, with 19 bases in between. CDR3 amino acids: CASSAGRGYLDIQYF. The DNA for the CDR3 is TGTGCCAGCAGCGCTGGACGCGGGTATTTGGACATTCAGTACTTC.

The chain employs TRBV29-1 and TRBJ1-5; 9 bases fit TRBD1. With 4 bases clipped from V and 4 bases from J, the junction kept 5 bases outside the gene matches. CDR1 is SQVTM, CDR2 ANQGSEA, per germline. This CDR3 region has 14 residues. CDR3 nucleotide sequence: TGCAGCGTTGGGACAGGGGCGGGGAATCAGCCCCAGCATTTT. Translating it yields CSVGTGAGNQPQHF.

CDR3 sequence: CASSPQRAHGYTF. DNA for the CDR3: TGTGCCAGCAGCCCCCAAAGGGCCCATGGCTACACCTTC. This rearrangement joins TRBV6-5 to TRBJ1-2; unclear D gene. Trimming removed 6 bases from V and 6 bases from J, with 14 bases in between. The CDR3 length is 13 residues. The germline V gene has CDR1 MNHEY and CDR2 SVGAGI.

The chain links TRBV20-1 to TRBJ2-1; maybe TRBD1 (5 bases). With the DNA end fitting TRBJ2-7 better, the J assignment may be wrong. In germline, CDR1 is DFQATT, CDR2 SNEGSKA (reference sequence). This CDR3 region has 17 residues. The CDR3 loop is CSASRSTGTLGDYEQYF. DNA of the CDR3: TGCAGTGCTAGCCGATCTACAGGTACCTTAGGGGACTACGAGCAGTACTTC.

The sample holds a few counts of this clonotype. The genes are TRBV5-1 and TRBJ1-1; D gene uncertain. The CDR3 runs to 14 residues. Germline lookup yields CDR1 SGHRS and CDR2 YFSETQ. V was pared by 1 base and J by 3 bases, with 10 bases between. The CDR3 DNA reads TGCGCCAGCAGCTTGTCCCAGGTGTACACTGAAGCTTTCTTT. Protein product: CASSLSQVYTEAFF.

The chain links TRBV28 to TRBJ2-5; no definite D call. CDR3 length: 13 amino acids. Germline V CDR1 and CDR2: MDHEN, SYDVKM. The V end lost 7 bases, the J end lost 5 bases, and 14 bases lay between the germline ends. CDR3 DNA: TGTGCCAGCACGAGCCCGGCGGACGAGACCCAGTACTTC. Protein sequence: CASTSPADETQYF.

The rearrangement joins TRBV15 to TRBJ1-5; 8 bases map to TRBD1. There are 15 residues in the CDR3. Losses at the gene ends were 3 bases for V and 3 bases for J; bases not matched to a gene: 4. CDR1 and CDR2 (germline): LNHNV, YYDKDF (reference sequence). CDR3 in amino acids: CATSRRTGNNQPQHF. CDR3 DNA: TGTGCCACCAGCAGGAGGACAGGGAACAATCAGCCCCAGCATTTT.

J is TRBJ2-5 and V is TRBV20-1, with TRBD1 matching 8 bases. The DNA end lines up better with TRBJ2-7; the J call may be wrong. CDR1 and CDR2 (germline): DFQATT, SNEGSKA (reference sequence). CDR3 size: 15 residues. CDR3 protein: CSARDHQQGAYEQYF. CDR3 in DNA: TGCAGTGCTAGAGACCATCAACAGGGGGCCTACGAGCAGTACTTC.

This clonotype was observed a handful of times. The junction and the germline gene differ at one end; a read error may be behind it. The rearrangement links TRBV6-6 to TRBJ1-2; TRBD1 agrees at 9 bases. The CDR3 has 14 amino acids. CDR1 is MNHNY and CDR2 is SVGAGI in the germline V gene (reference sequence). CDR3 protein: CASTGTGSDYGYAF. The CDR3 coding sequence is TGTGCCAGCACCGGGACAGGGAGCGACTATGGCTACGCCTTC.

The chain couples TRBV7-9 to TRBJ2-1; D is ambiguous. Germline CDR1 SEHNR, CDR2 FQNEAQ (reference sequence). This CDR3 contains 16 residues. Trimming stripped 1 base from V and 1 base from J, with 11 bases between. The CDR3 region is CASSLDPPGSYNEQFF. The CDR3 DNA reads TGTGCCAGCAGCTTAGACCCCCCAGGATCCTACAATGAGCAGTTCTTC.

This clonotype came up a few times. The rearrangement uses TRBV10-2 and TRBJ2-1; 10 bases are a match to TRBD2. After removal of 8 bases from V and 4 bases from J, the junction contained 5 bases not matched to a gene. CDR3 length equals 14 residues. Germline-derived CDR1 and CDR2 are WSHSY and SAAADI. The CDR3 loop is CASAGLAVYNEQFF. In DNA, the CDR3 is TGCGCCAGCGCCGGACTAGCGGTGTACAATGAGCAGTTCTTC.

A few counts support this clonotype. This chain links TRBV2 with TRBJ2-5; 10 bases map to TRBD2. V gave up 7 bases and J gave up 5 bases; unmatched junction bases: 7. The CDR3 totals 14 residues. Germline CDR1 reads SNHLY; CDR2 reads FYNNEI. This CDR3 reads CASTRTSGEETQYF. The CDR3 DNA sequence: TGTGCCAGCACCCGTACTAGCGGGGAGGAGACCCAGTACTTC.

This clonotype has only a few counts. The CDR3 reads CATSITGNEQYF. The CDR3 DNA is TGTGCCACCAGTATAACTGGGAACGAGCAGTACTTC. V usage is TRBV24-1 and J usage is TRBJ2-7; D remains ambiguous. The CDR3 runs 12 residues. With 6 bases removed from V and 5 bases from J, the gap between germline ends came to 10 bases. Germline loops: CDR1 KGHDR, CDR2 SFDVKD.

CDR3 DNA sequence: TGTGCCAGCAGCCGGGGGGGTTTCCCGCACTATGGCTACACCTTC. Encoded protein: CASSRGGFPHYGYTF. The gene calls are TRBV5-6 and TRBJ1-2; TRBD1 might be the D (5 bases). CDR3 size: 15 residues. Trimming removed 4 bases at V and 3 bases at J, with 16 bases between. Germline CDR1 and CDR2: SGHDT and YYEEEE.

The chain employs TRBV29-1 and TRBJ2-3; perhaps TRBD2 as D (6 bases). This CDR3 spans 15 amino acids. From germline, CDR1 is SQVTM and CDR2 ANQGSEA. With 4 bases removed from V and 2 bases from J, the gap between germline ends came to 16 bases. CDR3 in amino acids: CSVGGLSEYTDTQYF. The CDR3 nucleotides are TGCAGCGTTGGGGGACTTTCCGAGTACACAGATACGCAGTATTTT.

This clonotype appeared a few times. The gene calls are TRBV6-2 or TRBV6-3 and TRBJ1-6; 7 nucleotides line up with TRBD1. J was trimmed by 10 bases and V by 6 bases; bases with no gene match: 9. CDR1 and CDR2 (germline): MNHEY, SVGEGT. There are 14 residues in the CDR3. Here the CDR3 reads CASRTTGLESPLHF. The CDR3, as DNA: TGTGCCAGCAGGACGACAGGGTTAGAATCACCCCTCCACTTT.

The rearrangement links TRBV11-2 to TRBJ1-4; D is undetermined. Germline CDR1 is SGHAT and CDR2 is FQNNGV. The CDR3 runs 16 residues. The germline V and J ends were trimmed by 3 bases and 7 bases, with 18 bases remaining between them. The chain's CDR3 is CASSFRSRTLGEKLFF. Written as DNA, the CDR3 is TGTGCCAGCAGCTTCCGGAGCCGAACCCTGGGTGAAAAACTGTTTTTT.

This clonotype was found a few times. The CDR3 is CSAHGQGNGRRYGYTF. In nucleotides, the CDR3 is TGCAGTGCACATGGACAGGGGAATGGGAGACGCTATGGCTACACCTTC. J is TRBJ1-2 and V is TRBV20-1; 9 nucleotides align to TRBD1. V gave up 6 bases and J gave up 4 bases; unmatched junction bases: 15. CDR3 length: 16 amino acids. The germline V gene encodes CDR1 DFQATT and CDR2 SNEGSKA (reference sequence).